The present entry profiles one T cell receptor beta chain with its context. The antigen is unknown. The immunoSEQ assay was v3. Sequencing depth was approximately 2 million read pairs for survey level, roughly 4.5-6 million for deep. Sequencing was performed with immunoSEQ multiplex PCR; in TCRdb, only in-frame clones are kept and a portion is missing. The repertoire holds around 2,000 clones, 75% to 90% seen once, with 6.5% to 9.5% in the top ten. These data come from a study of TIL therapy for anti-PD-1-resistant metastatic lung cancer. Study at large: Most patients had lung adenocarcinoma.

The time point here: pre-treatment sample, taken before nivolumab and TIL therapy. Tumor tissue came from excised metastases, mostly pleural nodules or supraclavicular lymph nodes. Trimming shortened V by 2 bases and J by 3 bases, and 11 bases separated the two germline ends. Germline CDR1 and CDR2: SGHVS and FQNEAQ. The CDR3 has 15 amino acids. Study-level findings and limits: Many TIL product clones were absent from baseline tumor, suggesting clonal contraction.

The chain links TRBV7-8 to TRBJ1-3; D possibly corresponds to TRBD1 (5 bases). The TCR comes from a person aged 25-85 years with non-small cell lung cancer. This specimen consisted of tumor tissue, obtained at baseline. CDR3 DNA: TGTGCCAGCAGCTTAACCGGGACTCATGGAAACACCATATATTTT. This translates into CASSLTGTHGNTIYF.